This is a list of T cell receptor beta chains from one sample in a study of T cell responses to AZD1222 COVID-19 vaccine. The table came from immunoSEQ multiplex PCR; TCRdb's copy has only in-frame clones and leaves some out. The sample has approximately 120,000 clones; 88% are singletons. The source was peripheral blood, collected 28 days after the second AZD1222 dose. The receptors derive from an adult who received the AZD1222 COVID-19 vaccine. Each CDR3 is given with its conserved first and last residue. A D gene is named only where the DNA matches it firmly. The size entry is marked missing in some rows and otherwise reads once, few, many or a size class.

>TRBJ1-3|.|.|TRBV27
TGTGCCGGTCTCTCGGGGGGGGGCCCTTTAAACACCATATATTTT
CAGLSGGGPLNTIYF
>TRBJ1-2|.|.|TRBV24-1
TGTGCCACCCCGGCCGGCTATGGCTACACCTTC
CATPAGYGYTF
>TRBJ1-2|.|.|TRBV20-1
TGCAGTGCTAGAGAGGGGTATGGCTACACCTTC
CSAREGYGYTF
>TRBJ1-2|TRBD1|.|TRBV7-2
TGTGCCAGCAGCTTAGTCTTGGTGACAGGGGGCGCGGAGGGCTACACCTTC
CASSLVLVTGGAEGYTF
>TRBJ1-6|.|once|TRBV4-3
TGCGCCAGCAGCCAGGACCCTTCGGTAGGAAGCTCCTATAATTCACCCCTCCACTTT
CASSQDPSVGSSYNSPLHF
>TRBJ1-5|.|.|TRBV15
TGTGCCACCAGCAGAGGCGGAAGTGATCAGCCCCAGCATTTT
CATSRGGSDQPQHF
>TRBJ2-1|.|.|TRBV5-1
TGCGCCAGCAGATTGTGGGGTGGGTACAATGAGCAGTTCTTC
CASRLWGGYNEQFF
>TRBJ1-5|.|.|TRBV6-1
TGTGCCAGCAGTGAAGGCAATCAGCCCCAGCATTTT
CASSEGNQPQHF
>TRBJ2-2|.|.|TRBV19
TGTGCCAGTAGTATAAGCACCGGGGAGCTGTTTTTT
CASSISTGELFF
>TRBJ2-1|.|once|TRBV11-3
TGTGCCAGCAGCCGACGTGTGGGGGGGCCTGGCAATGAGCAGTTCTTC
CASSRRVGGPGNEQFF
>TRBJ2-1|TRBD2|.|TRBV13
TGTGCCAGCAGCGGACGACTAGCGGGGGTAGACAATGAGCAGTTCTTC
CASSGRLAGVDNEQFF
>TRBJ1-1|.|.|TRBV7-8
TGTGCCAGCAGCCAACAGGGGAACACTGAAGCTTTCTTT
CASSQQGNTEAFF
>TRBJ1-4|TRBD1|.|TRBV7-9
TGTGCCAGCAGCTTGGCAGGGGGCGTAGGAAAACTGTTTTTT
CASSLAGGVGKLFF
>TRBJ2-7|TRBD1|once|TRBV9
TGTGCCAGCAGCGTAGGGACAGGGGCGGCTTACGAGCAGTACTTC
CASSVGTGAAYEQYF
>TRBJ1-5|.|.|TRBV6-5
TGTGCCAGCAGTCCTCTTAGCAATCAGCCCCAGCATTTT
CASSPLSNQPQHF
>TRBJ2-2|TRBD1|.|TRBV30
TGTGCCTGGAGACACACGTGGGGGACAGGTAACACCGGGGAGCTGTTTTTT
CAWRHTWGTGNTGELFF
>TRBJ1-2|TRBD1|.|TRBV19
TGTGCCAGTAGGGGGACAGGGGGCGATGGCTACACCTTC
CASRGTGGDGYTF
>TRBJ2-5|TRBD2|.|TRBV12-5
TGTGCTAGTGGTTTGATCAAAGACGGGACTAGCGGGGTTGAGACCCAGTACTTC
CASGLIKDGTSGVETQYF
>TRBJ2-5|.|few|TRBV29-1
TGCAGCGGGGAACGGAGTCGTACCCAGTACTTC
CSGERSRTQYF
>TRBJ2-1|TRBD1|.|TRBV25-1
TGTGCCAGCAGTGAATGGCAGGGGGCATACAATGAGCAGTTCTTC
CASSEWQGAYNEQFF
>TRBJ1-2|.|.|TRBV19
TGTGCCAGTAGTATAGATCCCGACTATGGCTACACCTTC
CASSIDPDYGYTF
>TRBJ2-7|.|.|TRBV5-8
TGTGCCAGCAGCTTGGCGGGAGCCTTGGAATCCTACGAGCAGTACTTC
CASSLAGALESYEQYF
>TRBJ2-5|TRBD2|.|TRBV15
TGTGCCACCAGCAGAGATCCCACCGGGACTAGCGGGAGGGAAGAGACCCAGTACTTC
CATSRDPTGTSGREETQYF
>TRBJ1-1|.|.|TRBV6-2/TRBV6-3
TGTGCCAGCAGTTATGGTTGGAGGGTTACTGAAGCTTTCTTT
CASSYGWRVTEAFF
>TRBJ2-5|.|.|TRBV5-6
TGTGCCAGCAGCCTAGAGGGGGAAGAGACCCAGTACTTC
CASSLEGEETQYF
>TRBJ2-1|.|.|TRBV5-1
TGCGCCAGCAGCTTGGTCCAGGTTGGCAATGAGCAGTTCTTC
CASSLVQVGNEQFF
>TRBJ2-5|.|once|TRBV19
TGTGCCAGTAGCGTCCACGGGGAGACCCAGTACTTC
CASSVHGETQYF
>TRBJ1-2|.|.|TRBV7-9
TGTGCCAGCAGCCCCGACAGGATTTTCTATGGCTACACCTTC
CASSPDRIFYGYTF
>TRBJ1-6|.|.|TRBV25-1
TGTGCCAGCAGTGAACAAGGTTCACCCCTCCACTTT
CASSEQGSPLHF
>TRBJ1-2|.|.|TRBV29-1
TGCAGCGTTGAAGAGAGGCAGGGGAGGGGTGGCTACACCTTC
CSVEERQGRGGYTF
>TRBJ2-7|.|.|TRBV6-5
TGTGCCATAGAACAGACCGTATACGAGCAGTACTTC
CAIEQTVYEQYF
>TRBJ1-1|.|.|TRBV10-1
TGCGCCAGCAGTGAGTCCCCTTGGGGGGCTGAAGCTTTCTTT
CASSESPWGAEAFF
>TRBJ1-5|.|once|TRBV19
TGTGCCAGTACCCTATTTCCCAATCAGCCCCAGCATTTT
CASTLFPNQPQHF
>TRBJ2-5|TRBD2|.|TRBV5-6
TGTGCCAGCAGCTTGGCTAGCGGCTTCAAAGAGACCCAGTACTTC
CASSLASGFKETQYF
>TRBJ2-7|.|.|TRBV18
TGTGCCAGCTCACCAGTCGAGCACTACGAGCAGTACTTC
CASSPVEHYEQYF
>TRBJ2-7|.|few|TRBV15
TGTGCCACCAGCAGAGATCGGTTGCGCGAGCAGTACTTC
CATSRDRLREQYF
>TRBJ2-3|.|once|TRBV7-3
TGTGCCAGCAGCTTAGATACGGCCACAGATACGCAGTATTTT
CASSLDTATDTQYF
>TRBJ1-2|TRBD1|.|TRBV5-1
TGCGCCAGCAGTCTCAATCCGGGACAGGAGTATGGCTACACCTTC
CASSLNPGQEYGYTF
>TRBJ1-2|.|.|TRBV11-2
TGTGCCAGCAGCTTAACGGACAGTCTTTATGGCTACACCTTC
CASSLTDSLYGYTF
>TRBJ1-1|.|.|TRBV30
TGTGCCTGGAGTTCTTGGGCCAACACTGAAGCTTTCTTT
CAWSSWANTEAFF
>TRBJ1-2|.|.|TRBV30
TGTGCCTGGGGTGAATTACGCTACACCTTC
CAWGELRYTF
>TRBJ1-5|.|.|TRBV6-5
TGTGCCAGCAGTTACACGGCAGGCAGAAGAAATCAGCCCCAGCATTTT
CASSYTAGRRNQPQHF
>TRBJ2-7|.|.|TRBV6-5
TGTGCCAGCAGTCGGGAATACGAGCAGTACTTC
CASSREYEQYF
>TRBJ2-1|.|.|TRBV19
TGTGCCAGTCACCCTCCCCTCCGCACCAATGAGCAGTTCTTC
CASHPPLRTNEQFF
>TRBJ2-1|.|.|TRBV2
TGTGCCAGCAGGGCCTCTTCCGGGGCTTACAATGAGCAGTTCTTC
CASRASSGAYNEQFF
>TRBJ2-1|TRBD2|.|TRBV7-6
TGTGCCAGCAGCTCACATGGGACTAGCGGGGGGGCCTCCTACAATGAGCAGTTCTTC
CASSSHGTSGGASYNEQFF
>TRBJ2-7|.|.|TRBV7-8
TGTGCCAGCAGCTTAGTTTCAGGGCCCTACGAGCAGTACTTC
CASSLVSGPYEQYF
>TRBJ1-3|.|.|TRBV13
TGTGCCAGCAGCCTTAATCAAGACCCTGGAAACACCATATATTTT
CASSLNQDPGNTIYF
>TRBJ2-5|TRBD2|.|TRBV11-2
TGTGCCAGCAGCTCTCTAGCGGGGGTAGTAGAGACCCAGTACTTC
CASSSLAGVVETQYF
>TRBJ2-2|.|.|TRBV29-1
TGCAGCGTCCTCCCGGACAGGAACACCGGGGAGCTGTTTTTT
CSVLPDRNTGELFF
>TRBJ2-2|.|.|TRBV24-1
TGTGCCACCAGTGATTCGAGGGGCGCCGGCACCGGGGAGCTGTTTTTT
CATSDSRGAGTGELFF
>TRBJ2-5|.|.|TRBV18
TGTGCCAGCTCACAAATGACAGGTCAAGAGACCCAGTACTTC
CASSQMTGQETQYF
>TRBJ1-3|TRBD1|.|TRBV7-8
TGTGCCAGCAGCTTCGAGGGACAGGGGTATGGAAACACCATATATTTT
CASSFEGQGYGNTIYF
>TRBJ2-7|.|.|TRBV5-1
TGCGCCAGCAGCTTGGCCGGCTGGCGGGAAGGGTACGAGCAGTACTTC
CASSLAGWREGYEQYF
>TRBJ2-7|TRBD2|once|TRBV11-2
TGTGCCAGCAGCCCCCGGGGGGGGGTCTACGAGCAGTACTTC
CASSPRGGVYEQYF
>TRBJ2-4|TRBD1|.|TRBV20-1
TGCAGCCCGATAGGGGGCCTCATTCAGTACTTC
CSPIGGLIQYF